The 25 T cell receptor beta chains reported below all come from one sample, sequenced in a study of long-term antiretroviral therapy in people with HIV. Assay version v3.0 of immunoSEQ was used, and it was run at survey level. Clones were read by immunoSEQ multiplex PCR, and TCRdb kept only the in-frame ones, dropping some. The sample contains about 33,000 clones, 60% to 85% of which appear only once. Here the sequenced sample was unsorted PBMCs, taken 2 years after starting antiretroviral therapy. These TCRs come from a woman aged 45-60 years with HIV.

The chain is built from TRBV29-1 and TRBJ2-5; D could derive from TRBD1 or TRBD2 (6 bases each). Germline CDR1 and CDR2: SQVTM and ANQGSEA. The CDR3 has 14 residues. V was shortened by 3 bases and J by 5 bases, with 16 bases between the two germline ends. The chain's CDR3 is CSVEGLLRGETQYF. The CDR3 bases are TGCAGCGTTGAGGGACTCCTAAGGGGGGAGACCCAGTACTTC.

By share, this clone counts as medium-sized. Other DNA variants within this sample encode the same CDR3. The rearrangement uses TRBV9 and TRBJ1-1, with D maybe TRBD1 (5 bases). This CDR3 spans 15 amino acids. Trimming stripped 0 bases from V and 0 bases from J, with 9 bases between. Germline CDR1 SGDLS, CDR2 YYNGEE. The CDR3 region is CASSVGQFMNTEAFF. The CDR3 DNA follows: TGTGCCAGCAGCGTAGGACAGTTCATGAACACTGAAGCTTTCTTT.

V gene TRBV28 combines with J gene TRBJ1-5, with D hard to call. The germline CDR1 and CDR2 sequences are MDHEN and SYDVKM. Trimming shortened V by 6 bases and J by 4 bases, and 13 bases separated the two germline ends. The CDR3 totals 14 residues. The CDR3 DNA sequence: TGTGCCAGCAGCGTGGTAGGCATGAATCAGCCCCAGCATTTT. It is translated as CASSVVGMNQPQHF.

The chain joins TRBV27 to TRBJ1-1; 7 bases fit TRBD1. Germline assignment: CDR1 MNHEY and CDR2 SMNVEV (reference sequence). The J segment lost 4 bases and the V segment lost 6 bases, leaving 5 bases of the junction unmatched. The CDR3 covers 13 residues. The chain's CDR3 is CASRPGGGTEAFF. For the CDR3, the DNA is TGTGCCAGCAGACCAGGGGGAGGCACTGAAGCTTTCTTT.

The chain carries TRBV5-1 and TRBJ2-1, with 14 bases fitting TRBD2. This CDR3 region has 18 residues. CDR1 is SGHRS, CDR2 YFSETQ, per germline. With 3 bases clipped from V and 0 bases from J, the junction kept 5 bases outside the gene matches. This chain's CDR3 is CASSWGLAGASSYNEQFF. The CDR3 nucleotides are TGCGCCAGCAGCTGGGGACTAGCGGGGGCGAGCTCCTACAATGAGCAGTTCTTC.

This rearrangement joins TRBV10-1 to TRBJ2-5; 7 bases align to TRBD1. After removal of 8 bases from V and 3 bases from J, the junction contained 6 bases not matched to a gene. The CDR3 is 13 residues long. Germline V gives CDR1 WNHNN, CDR2 SYGVQD (reference sequence). CDR3 sequence: CASWDSSKETQYF. CDR3 bases: TGCGCCAGCTGGGACAGTTCTAAAGAGACCCAGTACTTC.

This clone was recorded a few times. The rearrangement joins TRBV20-1 to TRBJ2-7; D gene ambiguous. Germline V gene data show CDR1 as DFQATT and CDR2 as SNEGSKA (reference sequence). The length of the CDR3 is 11 residues. The V end lost 5 bases, the J end lost 1 base, and 6 bases lay between the germline ends. This CDR3 is CSAELSYEQYF. Here the CDR3 DNA reads TGCAGTGCTGAGCTGTCCTACGAGCAGTACTTC.

The genes are TRBV6-6 and TRBJ1-1; 8 bases are a match to TRBD1. The CDR3 has 13 residues. The J segment lost 6 bases and the V segment lost 6 bases, leaving 6 bases of the junction unmatched. Germline V gene sequence: CDR1 MNHNY, CDR2 SVGAGI (reference sequence). CDR3 in DNA: TGTGCCAGCAGCTACAAACAGGGGGCTGAAGCTTTCTTT. Translated: CASSYKQGAEAFF.

This clone occurred a few times. The CDR3, as DNA: TGTGCCAGTACCACGTTTAACCGCCTGACCGTCAACACTGAAGCTTTCTTT. It specifies CASTTFNRLTVNTEAFF. The gene calls are TRBV19 and TRBJ1-1, with D hard to call. The CDR3 has 17 residues. Looked up from germline, CDR1 is LNHDA and CDR2 is SQIVND (reference sequence). Trimming stripped 7 bases from V and 2 bases from J, with 23 bases between.

This chain joins TRBV29-1 and TRBJ2-7, with D perhaps TRBD2 (6 bases). Germline CDR1 is SQVTM and CDR2 is ANQGSEA. CDR3 length equals 12 residues. Trimming left V 4 bases short and J 6 bases short, with 13 bases between. For the CDR3, the DNA is TGCAGCGTTGCTCGGGACTCTGGCGAGCAGTACTTC. Residues: CSVARDSGEQYF.

J is TRBJ2-4 and V is TRBV18; 9 bases line up with TRBD1. The CDR3 covers 19 residues. The J segment lost 0 bases and the V segment lost 5 bases, leaving 14 bases of the junction unmatched. Germline V gene sequence: CDR1 KGHSH, CDR2 LQKENI. The CDR3, as DNA: TGTGCCAGCTCATTAGGACAGGGGTCAACCTCATTAGCCAAAAACATTCAGTACTTC. This translates into CASSLGQGSTSLAKNIQYF.

The V and J genes are TRBV30 and TRBJ1-1; D gene unclear. Germline lookup yields CDR1 GTSNPN and CDR2 SVGIG (reference sequence). The V gene lost 0 bases and the J gene lost 0 bases, with 11 bases spanning the gap. This CDR3 comprises 15 residues. The CDR3: CAWSVLNSLNTEAFF. In DNA form, the CDR3 reads TGTGCCTGGAGTGTACTTAACAGTTTGAACACTGAAGCTTTCTTT.

This rearrangement joins TRBV2 to TRBJ2-5; D possibly corresponds to TRBD2 (6 bases). Germline V gene lookup returns CDR1 SNHLY and CDR2 FYNNEI. V gave up 1 base and J gave up 5 bases, with 17 bases separating them. The CDR3 extends over 16 amino acids. The DNA for the CDR3 is TGTGCCAGCAGTGAAGGAGTGACTAGGGTGATGGAGACCCAGTACTTC. Residues: CASSEGVTRVMETQYF.

This chain connects TRBV7-2 to TRBJ1-5, with D hard to call. The CDR3 runs 15 residues. Between the trimmed V and J ends, which lost 1 base and 4 bases, there was a span of 11 bases. CDR1 SGHTA and CDR2 FQGNSA come from the germline V gene. The CDR3 here is CASSLEFGVNQPQHF. CDR3 coding DNA: TGTGCCAGCAGCTTAGAGTTTGGAGTAAATCAGCCCCAGCATTTT.

The CDR3 region is CASSSQRGNSPLHF. CDR3 bases: TGTGCCAGCAGCTCCCAGAGAGGGAATTCACCCCTCCACTTT. The rearrangement links TRBV5-5 to TRBJ1-6; D is unclear. Germline loops: CDR1 SGHKS, CDR2 YYEKEE (reference sequence). V was cut by 3 bases and J by 7 bases, with 11 bases left in between. The CDR3 runs 14 residues.

The chain combines TRBV5-1 with TRBJ1-1; weak D call: TRBD1 (5 bases). The germline CDR1 and CDR2 sequences are SGHRS and YFSETQ. Trimming shortened V by 0 bases and J by 6 bases, and 15 bases separated the two germline ends. This CDR3 region has 15 residues. CDR3 loop: CASSLVQGLKSEAFF. CDR3 bases: TGCGCCAGCAGCTTGGTTCAGGGATTAAAATCTGAAGCTTTCTTT.

In nucleotides, the CDR3 is TGTGCCAGCAGACCGGACAACCAAAACAATGAGCAGTTCTTC. Its translation is CASRPDNQNNEQFF. V gene TRBV7-2 combines with J gene TRBJ2-1; weak D call: TRBD1 (5 bases). Trimming pared 6 bases from V and 5 bases from J, leaving 14 bases between. Germline V gene sequence: CDR1 SGHTA, CDR2 FQGNSA. The CDR3 extends over 14 amino acids.

The V call is TRBV7-9, the J call TRBJ2-2, with D perhaps given as TRBD1 or TRBD2 (6 bases each). Germline loops: CDR1 SEHNR, CDR2 FQNEAQ (reference sequence). The V end was cut by 8 bases, the J end by 5 bases, with 18 bases between. CDR3 length: 15 amino acids. The CDR3: CASPRGDSRTGELFF. CDR3 in DNA: TGTGCCAGCCCGAGGGGGGACTCCAGGACCGGGGAGCTGTTTTTT.

The CDR3 protein is CASSLDRVRGQYF. CDR3 DNA sequence: TGTGCCAGCAGCTTAGACAGGGTCAGAGGGCAGTACTTC. This chain connects TRBV11-2 to TRBJ2-7, with D perhaps TRBD1 (5 bases). Germline values: CDR1 SGHAT, CDR2 FQNNGV. The CDR3 is 13 amino acids. Trimming took off 0 bases at V and 9 bases at J, with 12 bases between the two ends.

The chain carries TRBV7-3 and TRBJ1-3, with 8 bases lining up with TRBD1. After removal of 5 bases from V and 4 bases from J, the junction contained 1 base not matched to a gene. This CDR3 spans 13 amino acids. In germline, CDR1 is SGHTA, CDR2 FQGTGA. The CDR3 DNA sequence: TGTGCCAGCAGCAGGACAGGGGGAAACACCATATATTTT. It yields the protein CASSRTGGNTIYF.

V is TRBV18 and J is TRBJ1-4, with TRBD1 identical over 8 bases. The CDR3 is 15 amino acids. Germline trimming cut 5 bases from V and 5 bases from J; bases unmatched to any gene: 7. The germline V gene encodes CDR1 KGHSH and CDR2 LQKENI. CDR3 in amino acids: CASSDNQGANEKLFF. CDR3 coding DNA: TGTGCCAGCTCAGACAACCAGGGGGCGAATGAAAAACTGTTTTTT.

The chain employs TRBV7-9 and TRBJ1-2, with 7 bases aligning to TRBD1. Looked up from germline, CDR1 is SEHNR and CDR2 is FQNEAQ (reference sequence). CDR3 length equals 14 residues. Unmatched junction bases numbered 8, after V lost 5 bases and J lost 5 bases. CDR3 nucleotide sequence: TGTGCCAGCAGCATCGGGACAGCAAATTATGGCTACACCTTC. It encodes CASSIGTANYGYTF. Full variable domain (remainder filled in from reference TRBV7-9 and TRBJ1-2): DTGVSQNPRHKITKRGQNVTFRCDPISEHNRLYWYRQTLGQGPEFLTYFQNEAQLEKSRLLSDRFSAERPKGSFSTLEIQRTEQGDSAMYLCASSIGTANYGYTFGSGTRLTVV.

V and J are TRBV7-6 and TRBJ2-7, with 9 bases matching TRBD1. Trimming removed 5 bases from V and 5 bases from J; junction bases left unmatched: 4. The CDR3 loop spans 13 amino acids. Per the germline V gene, CDR1 is SGHVS and CDR2 is FNYEAQ. The DNA for the CDR3 is TGTGCCAGCAGCCTGGACAGGGGCCACGAGCAGTACGTC. Encoded protein: CASSLDRGHEQYV.

V and J are TRBV5-6 and TRBJ1-1; maybe TRBD1 (5 bases). Germline V lookup: CDR1 SGHDT, CDR2 YYEEEE. Deletions cut 0 bases from V and 4 bases from J, with 7 bases between. There are 13 residues in the CDR3. CDR3 DNA sequence: TGTGCCAGCAGCTTGGGGGGACTCACTGAAGCTTTCTTT. Protein sequence: CASSLGGLTEAFF. The full variable domain, with the rest looked up from reference TRBV5-6 and TRBJ1-1, is DAGVTQSPTHLIKTRGQQVTLRCSPKSGHDTVSWYQQALGQGPQFIFQYYEEEERQRGNFPDRFSGHQFPNYSSELNVNALLLGDSALYLCASSLGGLTEAFFGQGTRLTVV.

The chain has TRBV19 and TRBJ2-7; D gene ambiguous. The CDR3 length is 11 residues. Looked up from germline, CDR1 is LNHDA and CDR2 is SQIVND (reference sequence). V lost 5 bases and J 1 base, leaving 3 bases between the germline ends. As DNA, the CDR3 is TGTGCCAGTAGTTGGTCCTACGAGCAGTACTTC. It specifies CASSWSYEQYF. Together with reference TRBV19 and TRBJ2-7, the CDR3 gives the full variable domain: DGGITQSPKYLFRKEGQNVTLSCEQNLNHDAMYWYRQDPGQGLRLIYYSQIVNDFQKGDIAEGYSVSREKKESFPLTVTSAQKNPTAFYLCASSWSYEQYFGPGTRLTVT.